A selection of T cell receptor beta chains follows, all from one sample in a study of cytomegalovirus exposure and HLA in healthy donors. Here immunoSEQ multiplex PCR was the method, and the copy in TCRdb shows in-frame clones only, minus some. The sample includes under 200,000 clones, roughly 60% of them seen just once. Sequencing was carried out using PBMCs. The receptor source for this set is a man aged 35 to 55 in good health and CMV-seronegative. The CDR3 runs from the conserved cysteine through the conserved F or W. The D gene is left open where the match is weak. Clone size appears in some rows only: once, few, many, or a class for an expanded clone.

v_gene: TRBV5-1
d_gene: NA
j_gene: TRBJ2-2
abundance: NA
CDR3nt: TGCGCCAGCAGCGGAGGGACTTCGAACACCGGGGAGCTGTTTTTT
CDR3aa: CASSGGTSNTGELFF

v_gene: TRBV23-1
d_gene: TRBD1
j_gene: TRBJ2-7
abundance: NA
CDR3nt: TGCGCCAGCAGTCAATTTAGGACAGGGGTTACCTACGAGCAGTACTTC
CDR3aa: CASSQFRTGVTYEQYF

v_gene: TRBV9
d_gene: TRBD2
j_gene: TRBJ2-5
abundance: few
CDR3nt: TGTGCCAGCAGCGTAGGAACTATGGCGGGAGTTCGGGGGGAGACCCAGTACTTC
CDR3aa: CASSVGTMAGVRGETQYF

v_gene: TRBV5-6
d_gene: TRBD1
j_gene: TRBJ1-2
abundance: NA
CDR3nt: TGTGCCAGCAGCCCGCAACCTATAGGACAGGGACTTAACTATGGCTACACCTTC
CDR3aa: CASSPQPIGQGLNYGYTF

v_gene: TRBV19
d_gene: TRBD2
j_gene: TRBJ2-3
abundance: NA
CDR3nt: TGTGCCAGTAGCCTGGGACTAGGAACAGATTGGGATACGCAGTATTTT
CDR3aa: CASSLGLGTDWDTQYF

v_gene: TRBV9
d_gene: NA
j_gene: TRBJ2-1
abundance: NA
CDR3nt: TGTGCCAGCAGCGTAGTGACTAGCTCCTACAATGAGCAGTTCTTC
CDR3aa: CASSVVTSSYNEQFF

v_gene: TRBV19
d_gene: NA
j_gene: TRBJ2-6
abundance: NA
CDR3nt: TGTGCCAGTAGTATCAAGGGGGCTGGGGCCAACGTCCTGACTTTC
CDR3aa: CASSIKGAGANVLTF

v_gene: TRBV12-5
d_gene: TRBD1
j_gene: TRBJ2-7
abundance: NA
CDR3nt: TGTGCTAGTGGTTTGGTAGGGACAGGGGGTTCCTACGAGCAGTACTTC
CDR3aa: CASGLVGTGGSYEQYF

v_gene: TRBV2
d_gene: NA
j_gene: TRBJ1-4
abundance: few
CDR3nt: TGTGCCAGCAGTGATTGGAGCTCGGCAACTAATGAAAAACTGTTTTTT
CDR3aa: CASSDWSSATNEKLFF

v_gene: TRBV21-1
d_gene: NA
j_gene: TRBJ2-7
abundance: NA
CDR3nt: TGTGCCAGGAAGACAAACTCCTACGAGCAGTACTTC
CDR3aa: CARKTNSYEQYF

v_gene: TRBV28
d_gene: TRBD2
j_gene: TRBJ2-1
abundance: NA
CDR3nt: TGTGCCAGCAGTTCGGGGGGGCCCAACAATGAGCAGTTCTTC
CDR3aa: CASSSGGPNNEQFF

v_gene: TRBV4-1
d_gene: TRBD1
j_gene: TRBJ1-6
abundance: NA
CDR3nt: TGCGCCAGCAGCCAGCTACATTTCACAGGGGCACCCCTCCACTTT
CDR3aa: CASSQLHFTGAPLHF

v_gene: TRBV9
d_gene: NA
j_gene: TRBJ1-1
abundance: NA
CDR3nt: TGTGCCAGCAGCGTAGCGACGGGTGCCACTGAAGCTTTCTTT
CDR3aa: CASSVATGATEAFF

v_gene: TRBV6-6
d_gene: TRBD1
j_gene: TRBJ2-7
abundance: few
CDR3nt: TGTGCCAGCAGGGACAGGGTCTACGAGCAGTACTTC
CDR3aa: CASRDRVYEQYF

v_gene: TRBV6-5
d_gene: NA
j_gene: TRBJ1-1
abundance: NA
CDR3nt: TGTGCCAGCAGTGAAATGGTACAGCCACTCGAAGCTTTCTTT
CDR3aa: CASSEMVQPLEAFF

v_gene: TRBV15
d_gene: NA
j_gene: TRBJ2-7
abundance: NA
CDR3nt: TGTGCCACCAGCAGAGAAGGGGGCTCCTACGAGCAGTACTTC
CDR3aa: CATSREGGSYEQYF

v_gene: TRBV5-4
d_gene: TRBD1
j_gene: TRBJ2-5
abundance: NA
CDR3nt: TGTGCCAGCAGCTTCTTGCGACAGGGAGAAGAGACCCAGTACTTC
CDR3aa: CASSFLRQGEETQYF

v_gene: TRBV27
d_gene: NA
j_gene: TRBJ1-2
abundance: NA
CDR3nt: TGTGCCAGCAGAGACACGGGGATCGCTAACTATGGCTACACCTTC
CDR3aa: CASRDTGIANYGYTF

v_gene: TRBV4-1
d_gene: TRBD1
j_gene: TRBJ2-3
abundance: NA
CDR3nt: TGCGCCAGCAGCCAAGACTCAGGGGGCCGCACAGATACGCAGTATTTT
CDR3aa: CASSQDSGGRTDTQYF

v_gene: TRBV10-1
d_gene: NA
j_gene: TRBJ2-7
abundance: NA
CDR3nt: TGCGCCAATAGCCCAGACCTCTACGAGCAGTACTTC
CDR3aa: CANSPDLYEQYF

v_gene: TRBV4-2
d_gene: TRBD2
j_gene: TRBJ2-1
abundance: NA
CDR3nt: TGTGCCAGCAGCCAGGGACTAGCGGATCTCGGCAATGAGCAGTTCTTC
CDR3aa: CASSQGLADLGNEQFF

v_gene: TRBV4-1
d_gene: NA
j_gene: TRBJ2-3
abundance: NA
CDR3nt: TGCGCCAGCAGCCAAGTGGGGGGGCGGTCAGATACGCAGTATTTT
CDR3aa: CASSQVGGRSDTQYF

v_gene: TRBV5-6
d_gene: TRBD1
j_gene: TRBJ1-3
abundance: few
CDR3nt: TGTGCCAGCAGCCAGCGGACAGGGGGTGCCGGAAACACCATATATTTT
CDR3aa: CASSQRTGGAGNTIYF

v_gene: TRBV11-1
d_gene: NA
j_gene: TRBJ2-7
abundance: NA
CDR3nt: TGTGCCAGCAGTTCGGGTAGGCTTTGGTCCTACGAGCAGTACTTC
CDR3aa: CASSSGRLWSYEQYF

v_gene: TRBV30
d_gene: NA
j_gene: TRBJ2-3
abundance: few
CDR3nt: TGTGCCTGGAGTGTAGTCAGGGTAGATACGCAGTATTTT
CDR3aa: CAWSVVRVDTQYF

v_gene: TRBV5-4
d_gene: TRBD1
j_gene: TRBJ2-2
abundance: few
CDR3nt: TGTGCCAGCAGCTCACAGGTGGGACAGCCTAACACCGGGGAGCTGTTTTTT
CDR3aa: CASSSQVGQPNTGELFF

v_gene: TRBV11-2
d_gene: NA
j_gene: TRBJ1-1
abundance: NA
CDR3nt: TGTGCCAGCAGCTTAGGTCGAGGGACTCTGACTGACACTGAAGCTTTCTTT
CDR3aa: CASSLGRGTLTDTEAFF

v_gene: TRBV7-2
d_gene: TRBD1
j_gene: TRBJ1-1
abundance: NA
CDR3nt: TGTGCCAGCAGGCCCGACAGGGGAGCTTTCTTT
CDR3aa: CASRPDRGAFF

v_gene: TRBV27
d_gene: NA
j_gene: TRBJ1-2
abundance: NA
CDR3nt: TGTGCCAGCAGTTTAATACCCCTCGCCTTGGCCCAGGACAGCCCGTCAACCTATGGCTACACCTTC
CDR3aa: CASSLIPLALAQDSPSTYGYTF

v_gene: TRBV28
d_gene: TRBD1
j_gene: TRBJ1-2
abundance: few
CDR3nt: TGTGCCAGCAGTTACCCCCCGGGACAGGGGAATGGCTACACCTTC
CDR3aa: CASSYPPGQGNGYTF

v_gene: TRBV5-1
d_gene: TRBD2
j_gene: TRBJ2-1
abundance: NA
CDR3nt: TGCGCCAGCAGCGCAACCACTGGGGAGGGTGAGCAGTTCTTC
CDR3aa: CASSATTGEGEQFF

v_gene: TRBV7-2
d_gene: NA
j_gene: TRBJ2-5
abundance: NA
CDR3nt: TGTGCCAGCAGCTTAGATGGGCCCCTCGGTGAGACCCAGTACTTC
CDR3aa: CASSLDGPLGETQYF

v_gene: TRBV28
d_gene: NA
j_gene: TRBJ1-2
abundance: NA
CDR3nt: TGTGCCAGCAGTTTACGGGGGAACTATGGCTACACCTTC
CDR3aa: CASSLRGNYGYTF

v_gene: TRBV2
d_gene: NA
j_gene: TRBJ1-1
abundance: NA
CDR3nt: TGTGCCAGCAGTCGGGGGACGGTGAACACTGAAGCTTTCTTT
CDR3aa: CASSRGTVNTEAFF

v_gene: TRBV15
d_gene: TRBD2
j_gene: TRBJ2-7
abundance: NA
CDR3nt: TGTGCCACCAGCAGGAGTAGGGGACTAGTCGGCGAGCAGTACTTC
CDR3aa: CATSRSRGLVGEQYF

v_gene: TRBV2
d_gene: NA
j_gene: TRBJ2-3
abundance: NA
CDR3nt: TGTGCCAGCAGTGAAAGAGGGAATACGCAGTATTTT
CDR3aa: CASSERGNTQYF

v_gene: TRBV27
d_gene: NA
j_gene: TRBJ1-6
abundance: NA
CDR3nt: TGTGCCAGCAGTCCTCGAGGGGGAACAGGTTCCTATAATTCACCCCTCCACTTT
CDR3aa: CASSPRGGTGSYNSPLHF

v_gene: TRBV5-4
d_gene: TRBD2
j_gene: TRBJ2-3
abundance: once
CDR3nt: TGTGCCAGCAGCTTTAGGGGGACTAGCGGGGGTCTCACAGATACGCAGTATTTT
CDR3aa: CASSFRGTSGGLTDTQYF

v_gene: TRBV18
d_gene: TRBD1
j_gene: TRBJ1-1
abundance: NA
CDR3nt: TGTGCCAGCTCACTCGAGACAGGGGTGGTCACTGAAGCTTTCTTT
CDR3aa: CASSLETGVVTEAFF

v_gene: TRBV11-2
d_gene: TRBD1
j_gene: TRBJ1-1
abundance: NA
CDR3nt: TGTGCCAGCAGCCCACAGGGGGCACAAACTGAAGCTTTCTTT
CDR3aa: CASSPQGAQTEAFF

v_gene: TRBV6-1
d_gene: TRBD2
j_gene: TRBJ2-1
abundance: NA
CDR3nt: TGTGCCACCCCGGGGGGGGCCGGGTCCTACAATGAGCAGTTCTTC
CDR3aa: CATPGGAGSYNEQFF

v_gene: TRBV7-9
d_gene: TRBD2
j_gene: TRBJ2-5
abundance: NA
CDR3nt: TGTGCCAGCCGAGCCGGGACTAGCGGAGAGACCCAGTACTTC
CDR3aa: CASRAGTSGETQYF

v_gene: TRBV7-2
d_gene: NA
j_gene: TRBJ2-1
abundance: NA
CDR3nt: TGTGCCAGCAGCCTCGGCAGGGGCTCCTACAATGAGCAGTTCTTC
CDR3aa: CASSLGRGSYNEQFF

v_gene: TRBV29-1
d_gene: NA
j_gene: TRBJ2-7
abundance: few
CDR3nt: TGCAGCGTTGAGGGGGCAGGGCCCTACGAGCAGTACTTC
CDR3aa: CSVEGAGPYEQYF

v_gene: TRBV6-1
d_gene: TRBD2
j_gene: TRBJ2-7
abundance: few
CDR3nt: TGTGCCAGCAGTTTTAGCGGGATCGAGCAGTACTTC
CDR3aa: CASSFSGIEQYF

v_gene: TRBV7-9
d_gene: TRBD2
j_gene: TRBJ2-1
abundance: NA
CDR3nt: TGTGCCAGCGGCGAACTAGCGGGGGGGTACAATGAGCAGTTCTTC
CDR3aa: CASGELAGGYNEQFF

v_gene: TRBV6-5
d_gene: NA
j_gene: TRBJ2-5
abundance: NA
CDR3nt: TGTGCCAGCAGTTACGGGGGGTCAGAGACCCAGTACTTC
CDR3aa: CASSYGGSETQYF

v_gene: TRBV4-1
d_gene: NA
j_gene: TRBJ2-5
abundance: NA
CDR3nt: TGCGCCAGCAGCCAACGGGGGATCCAAAGAGAGACCCAGTACTTC
CDR3aa: CASSQRGIQRETQYF